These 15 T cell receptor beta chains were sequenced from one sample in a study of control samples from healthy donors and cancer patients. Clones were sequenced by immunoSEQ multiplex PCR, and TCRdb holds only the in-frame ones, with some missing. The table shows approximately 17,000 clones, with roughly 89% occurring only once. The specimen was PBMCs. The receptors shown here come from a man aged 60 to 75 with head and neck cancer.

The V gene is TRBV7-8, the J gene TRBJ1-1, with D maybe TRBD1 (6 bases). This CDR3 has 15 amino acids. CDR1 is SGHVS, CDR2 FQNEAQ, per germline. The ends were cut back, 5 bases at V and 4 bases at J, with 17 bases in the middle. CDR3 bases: TGTGCCAGCAGCCCAACTCGGACAGACCGCACTGAAGCTTTCTTT. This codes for CASSPTRTDRTEAFF.

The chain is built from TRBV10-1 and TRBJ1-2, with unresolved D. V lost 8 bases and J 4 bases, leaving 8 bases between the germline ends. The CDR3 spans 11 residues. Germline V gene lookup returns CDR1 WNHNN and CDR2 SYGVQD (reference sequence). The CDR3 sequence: CASPVSYGYTF. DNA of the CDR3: TGCGCCAGCCCGGTCTCCTATGGCTACACCTTC.

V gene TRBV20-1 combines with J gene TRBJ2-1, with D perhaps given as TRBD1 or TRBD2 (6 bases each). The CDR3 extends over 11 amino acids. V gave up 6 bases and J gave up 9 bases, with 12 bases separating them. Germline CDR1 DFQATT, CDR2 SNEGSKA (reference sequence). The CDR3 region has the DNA TGCAGTGCAAAAGGGGGGCTTGAGCAGTTCTTC. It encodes CSAKGGLEQFF.

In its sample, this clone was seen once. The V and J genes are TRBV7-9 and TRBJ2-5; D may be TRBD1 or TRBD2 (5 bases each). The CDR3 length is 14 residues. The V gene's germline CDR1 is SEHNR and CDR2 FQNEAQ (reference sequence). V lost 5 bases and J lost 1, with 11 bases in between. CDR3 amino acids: CASSGTGTQETQYF. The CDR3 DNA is TGTGCCAGCAGCGGCACCGGGACCCAAGAGACCCAGTACTTC.

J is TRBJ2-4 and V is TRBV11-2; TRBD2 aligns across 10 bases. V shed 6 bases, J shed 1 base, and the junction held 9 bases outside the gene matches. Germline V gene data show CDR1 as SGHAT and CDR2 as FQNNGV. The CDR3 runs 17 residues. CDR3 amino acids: CASSPPSGGRAKNIQYF. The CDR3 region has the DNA TGTGCCAGCAGTCCACCTAGCGGGGGCCGGGCCAAAAACATTCAGTACTTC.

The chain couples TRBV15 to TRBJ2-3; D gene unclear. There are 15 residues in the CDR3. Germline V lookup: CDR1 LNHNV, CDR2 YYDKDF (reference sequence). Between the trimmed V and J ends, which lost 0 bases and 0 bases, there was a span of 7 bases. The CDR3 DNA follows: TGTGCCACCAGCAGAGATTTCGGTAGCACAGATACGCAGTATTTT. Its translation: CATSRDFGSTDTQYF.

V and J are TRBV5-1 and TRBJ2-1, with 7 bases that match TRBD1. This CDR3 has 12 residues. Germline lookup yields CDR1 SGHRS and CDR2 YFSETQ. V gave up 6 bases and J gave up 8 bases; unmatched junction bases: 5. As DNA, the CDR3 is TGCGCCAGCAACCGAGACAGGGATGAGCAGTTCTTC. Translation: CASNRDRDEQFF.

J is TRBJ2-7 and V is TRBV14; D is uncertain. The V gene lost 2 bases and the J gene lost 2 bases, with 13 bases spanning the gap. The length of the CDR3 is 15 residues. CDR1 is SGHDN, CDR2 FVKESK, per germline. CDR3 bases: TGTGCCAGCAGCCAAAGCCGGACGGTGGCCTACGAGCAGTACTTC. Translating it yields CASSQSRTVAYEQYF.

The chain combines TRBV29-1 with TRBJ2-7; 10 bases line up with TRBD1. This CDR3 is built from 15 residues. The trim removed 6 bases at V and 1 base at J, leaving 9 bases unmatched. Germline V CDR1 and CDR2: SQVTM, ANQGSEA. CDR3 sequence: CSVVGTGVVSYEQYF. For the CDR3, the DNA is TGCAGCGTGGTAGGGACAGGGGTCGTATCCTACGAGCAGTACTTC.

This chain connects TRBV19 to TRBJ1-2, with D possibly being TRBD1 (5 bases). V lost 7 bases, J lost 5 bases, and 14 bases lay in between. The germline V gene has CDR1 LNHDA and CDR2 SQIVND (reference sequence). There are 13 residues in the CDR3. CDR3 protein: CASKIQGYYGYTF. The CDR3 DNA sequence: TGTGCCAGTAAAATTCAGGGATATTATGGCTACACCTTC. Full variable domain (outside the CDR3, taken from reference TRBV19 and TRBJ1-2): DGGITQSPKYLFRKEGQNVTLSCEQNLNHDAMYWYRQDPGQGLRLIYYSQIVNDFQKGDIAEGYSVSREKKESFPLTVTSAQKNPTAFYLCASKIQGYYGYTFGSGTRLTVV.

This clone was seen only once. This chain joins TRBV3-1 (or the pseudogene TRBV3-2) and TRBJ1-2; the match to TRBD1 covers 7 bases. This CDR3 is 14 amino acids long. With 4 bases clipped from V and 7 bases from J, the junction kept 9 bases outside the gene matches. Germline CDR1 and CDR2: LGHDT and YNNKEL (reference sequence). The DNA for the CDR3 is TGTGCCAGCAGCCCCCAAGGGGGCGCGGCTGGCTACACCTTC. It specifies CASSPQGGAAGYTF.

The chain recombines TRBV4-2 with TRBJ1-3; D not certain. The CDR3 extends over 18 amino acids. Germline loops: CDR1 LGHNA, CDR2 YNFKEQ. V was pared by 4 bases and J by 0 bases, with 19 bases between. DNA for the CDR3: TGTGCCAGCAGCCCAAGGATCGGGCGCGGCGCCTCTGGAAACACCATATATTTT. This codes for CASSPRIGRGASGNTIYF.

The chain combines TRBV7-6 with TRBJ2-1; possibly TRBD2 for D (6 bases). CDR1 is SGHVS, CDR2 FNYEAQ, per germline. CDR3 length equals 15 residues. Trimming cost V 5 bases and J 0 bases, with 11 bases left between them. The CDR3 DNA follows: TGTGCCAGCAGCCTACCCGGGAGCTCCTACAATGAGCAGTTCTTC. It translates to CASSLPGSSYNEQFF.

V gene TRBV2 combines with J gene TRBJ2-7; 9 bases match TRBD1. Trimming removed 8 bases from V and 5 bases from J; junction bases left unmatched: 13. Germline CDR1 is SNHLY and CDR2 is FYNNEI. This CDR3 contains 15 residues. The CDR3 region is CASVLPGQGKDEQYF. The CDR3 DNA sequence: TGTGCCAGCGTACTTCCGGGACAGGGAAAGGACGAGCAGTACTTC.

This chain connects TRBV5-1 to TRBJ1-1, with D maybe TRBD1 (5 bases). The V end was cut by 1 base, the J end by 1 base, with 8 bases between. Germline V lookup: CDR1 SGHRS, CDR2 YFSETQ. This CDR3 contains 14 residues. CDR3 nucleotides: TGCGCCAGCAGCTTGACTACAGGGAACACTGAAGCTTTCTTT. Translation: CASSLTTGNTEAFF.